The clone carrying this TCR beta chain came up a few times. What it recognizes is unknown. A junction boundary mismatches the germline segment, possibly from a read error. CDR1 is DFQATT, CDR2 SNEGSKA, per germline (reference sequence). This CDR3 contains 11 residues. This sample was included in a study of breast tumors, draining lymph nodes, adjacent tissues. General study points: Tumor and nontumor repertoires were significantly more similar in luminal-like than in basal-like breast cancer. Compared with lymph nodes, tumors were less diverse; compared with nontumor tissue, more.

TCRdb processed the multiplex PCR reads anew with MiXCR; each CDR3 protein has one entry. The top ten hold around 4.4% of the sample, which has approximately 190,000 distinct CDR3 sequences, around 33% seen once. The lymph nodes were axillary draining lymph nodes from breast cancer patients. This receptor was obtained from a female donor with breast cancer. Some clones in this sample may be carry-over from other donors' samples. The sample consisted of axillary lymph node tissue. This chain uses TRBV20-1 with TRBJ2-7; D gene uncertain. The CDR3 reads CSARGSYEQSF. DNA for the CDR3: TGCAGTGCTAGAGGTTCCTACGAGCAGTCCTTC.